This T cell receptor beta chain was recovered during a study of blood T cell repertoires in COVID-19. Sequencing used immunoSEQ multiplex PCR; TCRdb keeps in-frame clones, though not all of them. The repertoire consists of 65,000 to 70,000 clones, with around 86% occurring once and the leading ten covering over 1.1%. The germline gives CDR1 MNHEY, CDR2 SVGAGI. CDR3 length: 15 residues. The V and J ends lost 8 bases and 3 bases, in that order; junction bases with no gene match: 9. This TCR was sampled from a woman aged 55-69 years with acute or convalescent COVID-19. The sample taken for sequencing was peripheral blood. The V and J genes are TRBV6-5 and TRBJ2-3; the match to TRBD1 covers 9 bases. The DNA for the CDR3 is TGTGCCAGCGGATCCACAGGGGGCAAAACAGATACGCAGTATTTT. Its translation: CASGSTGGKTDTQYF.